This is a list of T cell receptor beta chains from one sample in a study of cytomegalovirus exposure and HLA in healthy donors. Using immunoSEQ multiplex PCR, the repertoire was profiled, and TCRdb retains in-frame clones only, with some absent. Of around 190,000 clones in the sample, roughly a tenth were seen once. Sequencing was performed on PBMCs. The source is a woman in her twenties or thirties in good health and CMV-seropositive. The CDR3 runs from the conserved cysteine through the conserved F or W. The D gene is left open where the match is weak. Size tells how often a clone was seen (once, few, many) or the class of an expanded clone, and some rows leave it out.

d_gene: NA
j_gene: TRBJ1-1
abundance: few
v_gene: TRBV6-5
CDR3aa: CASSYSRVDTEAFF
CDR3nt: TGTGCCAGCAGTTACTCCAGGGTTGACACTGAAGCTTTCTTT

d_gene: NA
j_gene: TRBJ1-3
abundance: NA
v_gene: TRBV4-2
CDR3aa: CASSYRGNTIYF
CDR3nt: TGTGCCAGCAGCTACCGGGGAAACACCATATATTTT

d_gene: NA
j_gene: TRBJ2-7
abundance: NA
v_gene: TRBV5-6
CDR3aa: CASSLAPSPEQYF
CDR3nt: TGTGCCAGCAGCTTGGCCCCCAGTCCCGAGCAGTACTTC

d_gene: TRBD1
j_gene: TRBJ2-3
abundance: NA
v_gene: TRBV27
CDR3aa: CASTRDRSDTQYF
CDR3nt: TGTGCCAGCACCCGGGACAGGTCCGATACGCAGTATTTT

d_gene: NA
j_gene: TRBJ2-5
abundance: NA
v_gene: TRBV5-6
CDR3aa: CASSLGVPGETQYF
CDR3nt: TGTGCCAGCAGCTTAGGGGTACCGGGAGAGACCCAGTACTTC

d_gene: TRBD1
j_gene: TRBJ1-2
abundance: NA
v_gene: TRBV29-1
CDR3aa: CSATGGNDYGYTF
CDR3nt: TGCAGCGCAACAGGGGGCAATGACTATGGCTACACCTTC

d_gene: NA
j_gene: TRBJ1-4
abundance: NA
v_gene: TRBV4-1
CDR3aa: CASSQVVGRPNEKLFF
CDR3nt: TGCGCCAGCAGCCAAGTAGTAGGCAGGCCCAATGAAAAACTGTTTTTT

d_gene: NA
j_gene: TRBJ2-5
abundance: NA
v_gene: TRBV7-3
CDR3aa: CASSLSGSRQTQYF
CDR3nt: TGTGCCAGCAGCTTAAGCGGTAGCCGGCAGACCCAGTACTTC

d_gene: TRBD1
j_gene: TRBJ1-5
abundance: NA
v_gene: TRBV5-4
CDR3aa: CASSMGTDQPQHF
CDR3nt: TGTGCCAGCAGCATGGGGACAGATCAGCCCCAGCATTTT

d_gene: NA
j_gene: TRBJ2-3
abundance: NA
v_gene: TRBV5-6
CDR3aa: CASSLAGDTQYF
CDR3nt: TGTGCCAGCAGCTTGGCCGGAGATACGCAGTATTTT

d_gene: NA
j_gene: TRBJ2-2
abundance: few
v_gene: TRBV29-1
CDR3aa: CSVAGNTGELFF
CDR3nt: TGCAGCGTTGCGGGGAACACCGGGGAGCTGTTTTTT

d_gene: TRBD1
j_gene: TRBJ2-5
abundance: NA
v_gene: TRBV6-5
CDR3aa: CASKPGQGRETQYF
CDR3nt: TGTGCCAGCAAACCGGGACAGGGCCGGGAGACCCAGTACTTC

d_gene: TRBD2
j_gene: TRBJ2-7
abundance: few
v_gene: TRBV5-1
CDR3aa: CASSQGTSATYEQYF
CDR3nt: TGCGCCAGCAGCCAAGGGACTAGCGCCACCTACGAGCAGTACTTC

d_gene: NA
j_gene: TRBJ2-5
abundance: NA
v_gene: TRBV6-5
CDR3aa: CASREQIYPQETQYF
CDR3nt: TGTGCCAGCAGGGAGCAGATCTACCCCCAAGAGACCCAGTACTTC

d_gene: NA
j_gene: TRBJ1-1
abundance: NA
v_gene: TRBV5-4
CDR3aa: CASSGAGVDTEAFF
CDR3nt: TGTGCCAGCAGCGGTGCAGGGGTTGACACTGAAGCTTTCTTT

d_gene: NA
j_gene: TRBJ1-2
abundance: few
v_gene: TRBV10-3
CDR3aa: CAISETAVRGVYGYTF
CDR3nt: TGTGCCATCAGTGAGACCGCGGTACGGGGAGTCTATGGCTACACCTTC

d_gene: NA
j_gene: TRBJ2-7
abundance: few
v_gene: TRBV21-1
CDR3aa: CASSKEVQEAGASYEQYF
CDR3nt: TGTGCCAGCAGCAAAGAGGTGCAAGAGGCGGGGGCGAGCTACGAGCAGTACTTC

d_gene: NA
j_gene: TRBJ1-4
abundance: NA
v_gene: TRBV7-9
CDR3aa: CASSLDRGDNEKLFF
CDR3nt: TGTGCCAGCAGCTTAGACCGGGGAGATAATGAAAAACTGTTTTTT

d_gene: TRBD1
j_gene: TRBJ2-7
abundance: few
v_gene: TRBV19
CDR3aa: CASTPSLRGQREQYF
CDR3nt: TGTGCCAGTACCCCGAGCCTCCGGGGACAGAGGGAGCAGTACTTC

d_gene: NA
j_gene: TRBJ1-1
abundance: few
v_gene: TRBV5-1
CDR3aa: CASSLVPLQPGNTEAFF
CDR3nt: TGCGCCAGCAGCTTGGTCCCACTCCAACCAGGGAACACTGAAGCTTTCTTT

d_gene: NA
j_gene: TRBJ2-3
abundance: NA
v_gene: TRBV29-1
CDR3aa: CSVSVPPRTQYF
CDR3nt: TGCAGCGTATCGGTCCCCCCACGTACGCAGTATTTT

d_gene: TRBD1
j_gene: TRBJ2-7
abundance: NA
v_gene: TRBV27
CDR3aa: CASTPAGQAFYEQYF
CDR3nt: TGTGCCAGCACACCTGCGGGACAGGCTTTCTACGAGCAGTACTTC

d_gene: TRBD2
j_gene: TRBJ2-5
abundance: few
v_gene: TRBV19
CDR3aa: CASSSWTSVTETQYF
CDR3nt: TGTGCCAGTAGTTCGTGGACTAGCGTGACAGAGACCCAGTACTTC

d_gene: TRBD2
j_gene: TRBJ2-2
abundance: few
v_gene: TRBV11-2
CDR3aa: CASSLKRETPGELFF
CDR3nt: TGTGCCAGCAGCTTAAAGCGGGAGACTCCCGGGGAGCTGTTTTTT

d_gene: TRBD2
j_gene: TRBJ2-1
abundance: NA
v_gene: TRBV13
CDR3aa: CASSESGLAAYNEQFF
CDR3nt: TGTGCCAGCAGCGAATCGGGACTAGCGGCTTACAATGAGCAGTTCTTC

d_gene: TRBD1
j_gene: TRBJ1-2
abundance: few
v_gene: TRBV5-4
CDR3aa: CASSPGQGEVYGYTF
CDR3nt: TGTGCCAGCAGCCCCGGACAGGGTGAGGTCTATGGCTACACCTTC

d_gene: NA
j_gene: TRBJ1-1
abundance: NA
v_gene: TRBV5-1
CDR3aa: CASSLVTARNTEAFF
CDR3nt: TGCGCCAGCAGCTTGGTGACAGCCCGAAACACTGAAGCTTTCTTT

d_gene: NA
j_gene: TRBJ1-1
abundance: many
v_gene: TRBV7-9
CDR3aa: CASSFTAGGKTEAFF
CDR3nt: TGTGCCAGCAGCTTTACGGCGGGGGGGAAGACTGAAGCTTTCTTT

d_gene: NA
j_gene: TRBJ2-1
abundance: few
v_gene: TRBV6-5
CDR3aa: CASTPTRFAYNEQFF
CDR3nt: TGTGCCAGCACCCCCACTAGATTCGCCTACAATGAGCAGTTCTTC

d_gene: NA
j_gene: TRBJ2-6
abundance: few
v_gene: TRBV28
CDR3aa: CASSLTPGASGANVLTF
CDR3nt: TGTGCCAGCAGTTTAACTCCTGGGGCCTCTGGGGCCAACGTCCTGACTTTC

d_gene: TRBD1
j_gene: TRBJ1-2
abundance: few
v_gene: TRBV18
CDR3aa: CASSTVTTGNGYTF
CDR3nt: TGTGCCAGCTCAACCGTTACGACAGGGAACGGCTACACCTTC

d_gene: TRBD1
j_gene: TRBJ2-7
abundance: few
v_gene: TRBV4-1
CDR3aa: CASSRGAGTGLSYEQYF
CDR3nt: TGCGCCAGCAGCCGAGGGGCCGGGACAGGGCTCTCCTACGAGCAGTACTTC

d_gene: NA
j_gene: TRBJ1-1
abundance: few
v_gene: TRBV11-2
CDR3aa: CASSSSGHHTEAFF
CDR3nt: TGTGCCAGCAGCTCCTCGGGACACCACACTGAAGCTTTCTTT

d_gene: NA
j_gene: TRBJ2-1
abundance: NA
v_gene: TRBV29-1
CDR3aa: CSVDRISYNEQFF
CDR3nt: TGCAGCGTCGACAGGATCTCCTACAATGAGCAGTTCTTC

d_gene: TRBD2
j_gene: TRBJ2-7
abundance: NA
v_gene: TRBV6-7
CDR3aa: CASSYPLPGLAGDPLYEQYF
CDR3nt: TGTGCCAGCAGCTACCCCCTCCCCGGGCTAGCGGGAGACCCTCTCTACGAGCAGTACTTC

d_gene: TRBD1
j_gene: TRBJ2-5
abundance: few
v_gene: TRBV11-2
CDR3aa: CASSSGTDREIQETQYF
CDR3nt: TGTGCCAGCAGCTCCGGAACCGACAGGGAGATCCAAGAGACCCAGTACTTC

d_gene: TRBD2
j_gene: TRBJ2-2
abundance: NA
v_gene: TRBV19
CDR3aa: CASSIREGRTGELFF
CDR3nt: TGTGCCAGTAGTATAAGGGAGGGGCGCACCGGGGAGCTGTTTTTT

d_gene: NA
j_gene: TRBJ2-1
abundance: few
v_gene: TRBV18
CDR3aa: CASSPEWESYNEQFF
CDR3nt: TGTGCCAGCTCACCCGAGTGGGAGAGCTACAATGAGCAGTTCTTC

d_gene: NA
j_gene: TRBJ1-2
abundance: NA
v_gene: TRBV4-1
CDR3aa: CASSHPDRSPNYGYTF
CDR3nt: TGCGCCAGCAGCCATCCCGACAGGAGTCCTAACTATGGCTACACCTTC

d_gene: NA
j_gene: TRBJ2-1
abundance: NA
v_gene: TRBV30
CDR3aa: CAWSGQGGNEQFF
CDR3nt: TGTGCCTGGAGTGGCCAGGGGGGCAATGAGCAGTTCTTC

d_gene: TRBD1
j_gene: TRBJ2-2
abundance: NA
v_gene: TRBV11-3
CDR3aa: CASSGDRVGDTGELFF
CDR3nt: TGTGCCAGCAGCGGAGACAGGGTAGGGGACACCGGGGAGCTGTTTTTT